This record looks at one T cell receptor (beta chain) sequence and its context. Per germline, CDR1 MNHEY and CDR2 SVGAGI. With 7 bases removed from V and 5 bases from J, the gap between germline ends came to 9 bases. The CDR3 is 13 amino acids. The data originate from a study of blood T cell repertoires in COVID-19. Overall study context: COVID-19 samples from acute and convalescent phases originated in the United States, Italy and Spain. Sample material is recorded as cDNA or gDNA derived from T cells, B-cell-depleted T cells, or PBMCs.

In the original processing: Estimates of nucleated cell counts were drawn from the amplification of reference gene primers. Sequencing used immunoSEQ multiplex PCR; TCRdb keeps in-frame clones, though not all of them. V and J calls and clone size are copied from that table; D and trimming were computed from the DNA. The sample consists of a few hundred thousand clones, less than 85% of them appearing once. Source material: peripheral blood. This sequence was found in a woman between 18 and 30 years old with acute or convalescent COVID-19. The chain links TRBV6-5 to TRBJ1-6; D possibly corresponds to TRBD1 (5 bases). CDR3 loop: CASTRQNNSPLHF. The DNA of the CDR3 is TGTGCCAGCACCAGACAGAATAATTCACCCCTCCACTTT.